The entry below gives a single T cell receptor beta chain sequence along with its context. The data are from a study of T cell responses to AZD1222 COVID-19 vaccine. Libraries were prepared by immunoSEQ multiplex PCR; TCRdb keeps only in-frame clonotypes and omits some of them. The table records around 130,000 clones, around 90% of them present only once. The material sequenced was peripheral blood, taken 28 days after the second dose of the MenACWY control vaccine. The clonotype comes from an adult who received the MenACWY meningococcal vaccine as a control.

CDR3 sequence: CASSAQGSSTDTQYF. CDR3 bases: TGTGCCAGCAGCGCACAGGGCTCTAGCACAGATACGCAGTATTTT. This rearrangement joins TRBV6-5 to TRBJ2-3, with D possibly being TRBD1 (6 bases). This CDR3 has 15 residues. The germline gives CDR1 MNHEY, CDR2 SVGAGI. V dropped 6 bases and J dropped 0 bases, with 13 bases sitting between them.